One sample yielded the 23 T cell receptor beta chains listed below, sequenced in a study of blood T cell repertoires in COVID-19. The protocol was immunoSEQ multiplex PCR, while the TCRdb copy is restricted to in-frame clones and leaves out a portion. Found here are 130,000 to 150,000 clones, more than 75% of them singletons; the top ten hold 4.5% to 6%. What was sequenced was peripheral blood. The receptors derive from a human donor in a cohort sampled during active COVID-19.

The chain combines TRBV2 with TRBJ2-1, with D perhaps TRBD2 (5 bases). Germline lookup yields CDR1 SNHLY and CDR2 FYNNEI. Trimming left V 6 bases short and J 1 base short, with 13 bases between. The CDR3 extends over 15 amino acids. The CDR3 is CASRSGLGSYNEQFF. As DNA, the CDR3 is TGTGCCAGCAGGTCGGGGTTAGGGTCCTACAATGAGCAGTTCTTC. Full variable domain (missing parts from reference TRBV2 and TRBJ2-1): EPEVTQTPSHQVTQMGQEVILRCVPISNHLYFYWYRQILGQKVEFLVSFYNNEISEKSEIFDDQFSVERPDGSNFTLKIRSTKLEDSAMYFCASRSGLGSYNEQFFGPGTRLTVL.

The gene calls are TRBV5-1 and TRBJ2-1, with 8 bases lining up with TRBD2. Trimming took 0 bases from V and 6 from J; bases not matched to a gene: 5. The CDR3 extends over 15 amino acids. Germline V lookup: CDR1 SGHRS, CDR2 YFSETQ. In DNA form, the CDR3 reads TGCGCCAGCAGCTTGGACAGCGGGAGAACCAATGAGCAGTTCTTC. It is translated as CASSLDSGRTNEQFF.

The chain links TRBV9 to TRBJ2-3, with D tentatively TRBD2 (7 bases). The V end lost 4 bases, the J end lost 4 bases, and 13 bases lay between the germline ends. The CDR3 loop spans 14 amino acids. CDR1 is SGDLS, CDR2 YYNGEE, per germline. The CDR3 loop is CASSPRGAADTQYF. CDR3 coding DNA: TGTGCCAGCAGCCCACGGGGGGCCGCAGATACGCAGTATTTT.

CDR3 sequence reads: CASSVQGSSGNTIYF. The CDR3 DNA sequence: TGTGCCAGCAGCGTACAGGGCTCGTCTGGAAACACCATATATTTT. The rearrangement joins TRBV9 to TRBJ1-3, with D tentatively TRBD1 (5 bases). This CDR3 has 15 residues. Trimming left V 1 base short and J 1 base short, with 9 bases between. Germline V gene sequence: CDR1 SGDLS, CDR2 YYNGEE.

This clone appeared a few times. The rearrangement links TRBV2 to TRBJ1-1; D might be TRBD1 (5 bases). The CDR3 loop spans 15 amino acids. CDR1 SNHLY and CDR2 FYNNEI come from the germline V gene. V was pared by 4 bases and J by 0 bases, with 12 bases between. The CDR3 bases are TGTGCCAGCAGTGGACAGACCAACGTGAACACTGAAGCTTTCTTT. Translated, it gives CASSGQTNVNTEAFF.

The J gene is TRBJ1-2, the V gene TRBV7-9; D gene uncertain. V shed 1 base and J shed 8 bases, with 8 bases lying between them. Per germline, CDR1 SEHNR and CDR2 FQNEAQ (reference sequence). The CDR3 contains 12 residues. The CDR3 bases are TGTGCCAGCAGCTTAGAGAGAAACGGCTACACCTTC. Translated, it gives CASSLERNGYTF.

The V call is TRBV7-6, the J call TRBJ2-1; 7 bases line up with TRBD2. J was trimmed by 4 bases and V by 2 bases; bases with no gene match: 5. The length of the CDR3 is 15 residues. CDR1 and CDR2 (germline): SGHVS, FNYEAQ. This chain's CDR3 is CASSLRISGYNEQFF. CDR3 bases: TGTGCCAGCAGCTTACGTATTAGCGGGTACAATGAGCAGTTCTTC.

The chain employs TRBV6-5 and TRBJ1-1; D unresolved. Germline CDR1 MNHEY, CDR2 SVGAGI. The CDR3 contains 14 residues. Trimming left V 1 base short and J 5 bases short, with 11 bases between. This CDR3 is CASSYWSVDTEAFF. CDR3 coding DNA: TGTGCCAGCAGTTACTGGTCGGTCGATACTGAAGCTTTCTTT.

The table lists this clone with a count of one. The gene calls are TRBV5-1 and TRBJ2-2; 7 bases fit TRBD2. Germline V gene sequence: CDR1 SGHRS, CDR2 YFSETQ. J lost 0 bases, V lost 0 bases, and 17 bases had no gene match. The CDR3 length is 21 residues. Here the CDR3 DNA reads TGCGCCAGCAGCTTGGCCATGTCAGGGTTGGTAGCGGGCCCGAACACCGGGGAGCTGTTTTTT. Its protein is CASSLAMSGLVAGPNTGELFF.

The chain combines TRBV18 with TRBJ1-1; 8 bases are a match to TRBD1. The germline V gene encodes CDR1 KGHSH and CDR2 LQKENI. V shed 3 bases, J shed 11 bases, and the junction held 8 bases outside the gene matches. This CDR3 has 13 amino acids. The CDR3 loop reads CASSPGQGGAAFF. DNA of the CDR3: TGTGCCAGCTCACCCGGACAGGGCGGGGCGGCTTTCTTT.

This clone was counted many times. The chain couples TRBV7-8 to TRBJ1-5; the D gene is possibly TRBD1 (6 bases). Germline V lookup: CDR1 SGHVS, CDR2 FQNEAQ. The CDR3 consists of 15 residues. Trimming cost V 3 bases and J 6 bases, with 15 bases left between them. CDR3 sequence reads: CASSFSRDMAQPQHF. For the CDR3, the DNA is TGTGCCAGCAGCTTCTCAAGGGACATGGCTCAGCCCCAGCATTTT.

CDR3 in DNA: TGCAGTGCTAGGTCAGAACAGACCCAGTACTTC. Protein: CSARSEQTQYF. This chain links TRBV20-1 with TRBJ2-5, with D unclear. The germline gives CDR1 DFQATT, CDR2 SNEGSKA (reference sequence). CDR3 length equals 11 residues. V shed 3 bases and J shed 6 bases, with 8 bases lying between them.

The chain combines TRBV20-1 with TRBJ2-3; 7 bases fit TRBD2. In germline, CDR1 is DFQATT, CDR2 SNEGSKA (reference sequence). This CDR3 contains 15 residues. With V trimmed by 3 bases and J by 1 base, 7 bases remained unmatched. CDR3 loop: CSASDGLGRTDTQYF. Here the CDR3 DNA reads TGCAGTGCTAGTGACGGACTAGGGCGCACAGATACGCAGTATTTT.

The genes are TRBV30 and TRBJ1-2; D uncertain. V gave up 3 bases and J gave up 6 bases, with 14 bases separating them. This CDR3 comprises 13 residues. The germline gives CDR1 GTSNPN, CDR2 SVGIG (reference sequence). The CDR3 region is CAWSTSVADGYTF. Written as DNA, the CDR3 is TGTGCCTGGAGCACGTCTGTTGCAGATGGCTACACCTTC.

The genes are TRBV4-1 and TRBJ2-5, with 8 bases fitting TRBD2. With V trimmed by 6 bases and J by 5 bases, 14 bases remained unmatched. This CDR3 comprises 16 residues. In germline, CDR1 is MGHRA, CDR2 YSYEKL. The DNA of the CDR3 is TGCGCCAGCAGTGGCAATCTCGGGAGGGGAAGCGAGACCCAGTACTTC. This codes for CASSGNLGRGSETQYF.

The V and J genes are TRBV10-3 and TRBJ1-2, with TRBD1 as a possible D gene (5 bases). CDR1 ENHRY and CDR2 SYGVKD come from the germline V gene. V gave up 2 bases and J gave up 5 bases, with 9 bases separating them. The CDR3 covers 13 residues. In DNA form, the CDR3 reads TGTGCCATCAGTGAGCGGGGGGATTATGGCTACACCTTC. Its translation: CAISERGDYGYTF.

The rearrangement links TRBV2 to TRBJ1-5, with 7 bases aligning to TRBD1. The germline V gene has CDR1 SNHLY and CDR2 FYNNEI. J gave up 7 bases and V 1 base, and 7 bases lay outside the gene matches. The CDR3 sequence is 15 residues long. This CDR3 is CASSEGQGVWQPQHF. Here the CDR3 DNA reads TGTGCCAGCAGTGAAGGCCAGGGGGTCTGGCAGCCCCAGCATTTT.

The chain has TRBV10-3 and TRBJ2-2; 11 bases match TRBD1. With 8 bases clipped from V and 6 bases from J, the junction kept 8 bases outside the gene matches. Germline V gene lookup returns CDR1 ENHRY and CDR2 SYGVKD. The CDR3 runs 15 residues. The CDR3 DNA reads as TGTGCCATCGGACCGGGACAGGGGGTTGCCGGGGAGCTGTTTTTT. Protein product: CAIGPGQGVAGELFF.

V gene TRBV11-2 combines with J gene TRBJ1-1, with D perhaps TRBD1 (5 bases). Trimming pared 5 bases from V and 4 bases from J, leaving 11 bases between. Germline CDR1 SGHAT, CDR2 FQNNGV. CDR3 size: 13 residues. For the CDR3, the DNA is TGTGCCAGCAGCCCGGGGAGGGGCACTGAAGCTTTCTTT. It codes for CASSPGRGTEAFF.

This clone was seen once. This chain connects TRBV15 to TRBJ2-3, with 12 bases that match TRBD2. From germline, CDR1 is LNHNV and CDR2 YYDKDF (reference sequence). V dropped 4 bases and J dropped 5; count of bases not matched to a gene: 4. This CDR3 contains 15 residues. CDR3 sequence (DNA): TGTGCCACCAGCATTCCGGGACTAGCGGGAGATACGCAGTATTTT. Its translation: CATSIPGLAGDTQYF. The complete variable domain, with remaining parts taken from reference TRBV15 and TRBJ2-3, reads DAMVIQNPRYQVTQFGKPVTLSCSQTLNHNVMYWYQQKSSQAPKLLFHYYDKDFNNEADTPDNFQSRRPNTSFCFLDIRSPGLGDTAMYLCATSIPGLAGDTQYFGPGTRLTVL.

The chain combines TRBV13 with TRBJ2-3; 13 bases line up with TRBD2. The CDR3 length is 16 residues. Germline V gene sequence: CDR1 PRHDT, CDR2 FYEKMQ (reference sequence). After removal of 6 bases from V and 6 bases from J, the junction contained 9 bases not matched to a gene. The CDR3 spells CASRRTTSGGVDTQYF. The DNA of the CDR3 is TGTGCCAGCAGGAGGACAACTAGCGGGGGGGTGGATACGCAGTATTTT.

The chain has TRBV4-2 and TRBJ2-5; 7 bases fit TRBD2. The CDR3 totals 14 residues. Germline V gene sequence: CDR1 LGHNA, CDR2 YNFKEQ. V shed 4 bases and J 1 base; nucleotides not matched to a gene: 3. The CDR3 sequence is CASSRRLAQETQYF. The CDR3 DNA sequence: TGTGCCAGCAGCCGTCGACTAGCCCAAGAGACCCAGTACTTC.

The chain uses TRBV9 and TRBJ1-6; the D is unclear. CDR1 SGDLS and CDR2 YYNGEE come from the germline V gene. The CDR3 sequence is 14 residues long. Trimming removed 2 bases from V and 7 bases from J, with 10 bases in between. CDR3 loop: CASSVSSANSPLHF. CDR3 nucleotide sequence: TGTGCCAGCAGCGTCTCGAGTGCCAATTCACCCCTCCACTTT.